This entry lists 25 T cell receptor beta chains sequenced from one sample in a study of CD4 T cells in relation to SARS-CoV-2 and coronaviruses. Only in-frame clones appear in the TCRdb table, and some are missing; sequencing was by immunoSEQ multiplex PCR. The sample yields some 42,000 clones, approximately 90% seen once. The source material was memory CD4+ T cells from PBMCs. The source of these receptors is an adult with COVID-19.

The CDR3 region has the DNA TGTGCCAGCACAAGACCGGTAGGGGCAAACACTGAAGCTTTCTTT. This translates into CASTRPVGANTEAFF. The chain carries TRBV18 and TRBJ1-1; D is perhaps TRBD1 (5 bases). The CDR3 extends over 15 amino acids. Trimming removed 8 bases from V and 2 bases from J, with 18 bases in between. The germline V gene has CDR1 KGHSH and CDR2 LQKENI.

The genes are TRBV5-4 and TRBJ2-7; D is uncertain. Germline V gene lookup returns CDR1 SGHNT and CDR2 YYREEE (reference sequence). The V gene lost 0 bases and the J gene lost 4 bases, with 14 bases spanning the gap. This CDR3 is built from 15 residues. CDR3 nucleotides: TGTGCCAGCAGCTTGGGGACCGGAACCTTTTACGAGCAGTACTTC. This translates into CASSLGTGTFYEQYF.

This chain uses TRBV20-1 with TRBJ1-2; TRBD1 might be the D (5 bases). V was shortened by 3 bases and J by 5 bases, with 10 bases between the two germline ends. Germline CDR1 DFQATT, CDR2 SNEGSKA (reference sequence). The CDR3 spans 12 residues. CDR3 residues: CSASGTVYGYTF. The CDR3 DNA follows: TGCAGTGCTAGTGGGACGGTATATGGCTACACCTTC.

This clone was counted once. The chain employs TRBV15 and TRBJ1-5; maybe TRBD1 (5 bases). This CDR3 spans 13 amino acids. The V gene lost 1 base and the J gene lost 7 bases, with 8 bases spanning the gap. Looked up from germline, CDR1 is LNHNV and CDR2 is YYDKDF (reference sequence). As DNA, the CDR3 is TGTGCCACCAGCAGAGGAACAGGACAGCCCCAGCATTTT. Translating gives CATSRGTGQPQHF.

V is TRBV3-1 (or the pseudogene TRBV3-2) and J is TRBJ1-2; no definite D call. V shed 4 bases and J shed 4 bases, with 13 bases lying between them. The CDR3 spans 14 residues. The germline gives CDR1 LGHDT, CDR2 YNNKEL (reference sequence). The CDR3 is CASSLARAGYGYTF. The CDR3 DNA reads as TGTGCCAGCAGCCTTGCGAGGGCGGGCTATGGCTACACCTTC.

This chain connects TRBV2 to TRBJ2-6; D remains ambiguous. The germline gives CDR1 SNHLY, CDR2 FYNNEI. The CDR3 spans 12 residues. V was cut by 4 bases and J by 5 bases, with 3 bases left in between. This chain's CDR3 is CASSARANVLTF. DNA of the CDR3: TGTGCCAGCAGTGCCCGGGCCAACGTCCTGACTTTC.

The genes are TRBV6-6 and TRBJ1-1; a weak D match, TRBD1 (5 bases). Germline V gives CDR1 MNHNY, CDR2 SVGAGI (reference sequence). This CDR3 comprises 14 residues. Trimming took off 7 bases at V and 3 bases at J, with 15 bases between the two ends. DNA of the CDR3: TGTGCCAGCAATGGTCAGGGAGGGTACACTGAAGCTTTCTTT. Translating gives CASNGQGGYTEAFF.

The rearrangement links TRBV10-3 to TRBJ1-5, with D possibly matching TRBD1 (5 bases). The CDR3 length is 14 residues. Germline values: CDR1 ENHRY, CDR2 SYGVKD. V dropped 8 bases and J dropped 4 bases, with 15 bases sitting between them. The CDR3 reads CAIGRDGGNQPQHF. For the CDR3, the DNA is TGTGCCATCGGACGAGACGGGGGAAATCAGCCCCAGCATTTT.

The chain carries TRBV6-5 and TRBJ2-3, with a possible D match to TRBD2 (5 bases). V lost 10 bases and J lost 4, with 15 bases in between. This CDR3 contains 13 residues. CDR1 and CDR2 from the germline V gene are MNHEY and SVGAGI. The CDR3 region is CAISGKGADTQYF. CDR3 sequence (DNA): TGTGCCATATCCGGGAAAGGTGCAGATACGCAGTATTTT.

The chain recombines TRBV18 with TRBJ2-3; no reliable D call. The CDR3 sequence is 12 residues long. V gave up 3 bases and J gave up 9 bases, with 10 bases separating them. Germline CDR1 is KGHSH and CDR2 is LQKENI. The CDR3 DNA reads TGTGCCAGCTCACCGCCCCTTATGACGCAGTATTTT. Translation: CASSPPLMTQYF.

The rearrangement uses TRBV7-9 and TRBJ2-3, with D perhaps TRBD1 (6 bases). The V end lost 4 bases, the J end lost 2 bases, and 13 bases lay between the germline ends. Germline V gene data show CDR1 as SEHNR and CDR2 as FQNEAQ (reference sequence). CDR3 size: 15 residues. As DNA, the CDR3 is TGTGCCAGCAGCTCACCCGGGACAAACACAGATACGCAGTATTTT. This codes for CASSSPGTNTDTQYF.

V gene TRBV19 combines with J gene TRBJ2-5, with D tentatively TRBD1 (6 bases). Trimming cost V 3 bases and J 3 bases, with 8 bases left between them. This CDR3 region has 13 residues. The V gene's germline CDR1 is LNHDA and CDR2 SQIVND (reference sequence). Here the CDR3 reads CASSMGTKETQYF. In DNA form, the CDR3 reads TGTGCCAGTAGTATGGGGACAAAAGAGACCCAGTACTTC.

V gene TRBV2 combines with J gene TRBJ2-1; D unclear. V lost 0 bases and J 0 bases, leaving 6 bases between the germline ends. Germline assignment: CDR1 SNHLY and CDR2 FYNNEI. CDR3 length equals 15 residues. CDR3 DNA: TGTGCCAGCAGTGAAGCGATGGCCTCCTACAATGAGCAGTTCTTC. It translates to CASSEAMASYNEQFF.

This chain connects TRBV11-1 to TRBJ2-2, with TRBD2 as a possible D gene (5 bases). Germline CDR1 and CDR2: SGHAT and FQDESV (reference sequence). Deletions cut 1 base from V and 1 base from J, with 7 bases between. This CDR3 contains 15 residues. Written as DNA, the CDR3 is TGTGCCAGCAGCTTAGGAGCGGTGAACACCGGGGAGCTGTTTTTT. Protein sequence: CASSLGAVNTGELFF.

Details on this clone: A junction end diverges from the germline sequence, so it may reflect a read error. This chain joins TRBV6-5 and TRBJ2-1; 7 nucleotides line up with TRBD2. This CDR3 contains 12 residues. Germline CDR1 reads MNHEY; CDR2 reads SVGAGI. The CDR3 is CASPHQRASGIF. The CDR3 bases are TGTGCCAGCCCCCATCAACGAGCTAGCGGCATCTTC.

This chain links TRBV3-1 (or the pseudogene TRBV3-2) with TRBJ2-5; D remains unclear. This CDR3 region has 15 residues. The germline V and J ends were trimmed by 3 bases and 3 bases, with 14 bases remaining between them. Germline-derived CDR1 and CDR2 are LGHDT and YNNKEL (reference sequence). The CDR3 coding sequence is TGTGCCAGCAGCCATACCGGGTCTTCAAAAGAGACCCAGTACTTC. Translating it yields CASSHTGSSKETQYF.

The CDR3 DNA sequence: TGTGCCAGCAGACGAGGGGGCGTGGGTGAAAAACTGTTTTTT. This translates into CASRRGGVGEKLFF. The chain carries TRBV27 and TRBJ1-4, with TRBD1 matching 7 bases. Germline V gene data show CDR1 as MNHEY and CDR2 as SMNVEV (reference sequence). V gave up 6 bases and J gave up 7 bases; unmatched junction bases: 8. The CDR3 has 14 amino acids. Complete variable domain (other parts from reference TRBV27 and TRBJ1-4): EAQVTQNPRYLITVTGKKLTVTCSQNMNHEYMSWYRQDPGLGLRQIYYSMNVEVTDKGDVPEGYKVSRKEKRNFPLILESPSPNQTSLYFCASRRGGVGEKLFFGSGTQLSVL.

V and J are TRBV25-1 and TRBJ2-7; D may be TRBD1 (6 bases). The germline V gene encodes CDR1 MGHDK and CDR2 SYGVNS. Trimming left V 5 bases short and J 7 bases short, with 24 bases between. The CDR3 is made up of 16 amino acids. CDR3 nucleotide sequence: TGTGCCAGCAGTACCCCGGGACAAGGGGCCGGTAGTGAGCAGTACTTC. Translating it yields CASSTPGQGAGSEQYF.

The chain employs TRBV3-1 (or the pseudogene TRBV3-2) and TRBJ2-7; D is possibly TRBD1 (6 bases). Germline CDR1 LGHDT, CDR2 YNNKEL (reference sequence). The CDR3 runs to 14 residues. Deletions cut 4 bases from V and 4 bases from J, with 14 bases between. CDR3 amino acids: CASSRALRGYEQYF. The CDR3 DNA follows: TGTGCCAGCAGCCGCGCGTTAAGGGGGTACGAGCAGTACTTC.

The chain combines TRBV6-2 or TRBV6-3 with TRBJ2-2; no clear D gene. Deletions cut 0 bases from V and 7 bases from J, with 9 bases between. Germline CDR1 reads MNHEY; CDR2 reads SVGEGT. CDR3 size: 14 residues. DNA for the CDR3: TGTGCCAGCAGTTACTCATCCCCAGACGGGGAGCTGTTTTTT. Its protein product is CASSYSSPDGELFF.

The chain recombines TRBV11-1 with TRBJ2-1; 8 bases match TRBD1. The germline V gene encodes CDR1 SGHAT and CDR2 FQDESV (reference sequence). V was pared by 5 bases and J by 7 bases, with 13 bases of the junction left unmatched. CDR3 size: 16 residues. CDR3 nucleotides: TGTGCCAGCAGCCGAGGGGGGACAGGAGGCGTTAATGAGCAGTTCTTC. This sequence encodes CASSRGGTGGVNEQFF.

The chain couples TRBV6-5 to TRBJ2-7; no reliable D call. V shed 0 bases and J shed 2 bases, with 11 bases lying between them. Germline V lookup: CDR1 MNHEY, CDR2 SVGAGI. The CDR3 sequence is 15 residues long. CDR3: CASSYSFVGTYEQYF. As DNA, the CDR3 is TGTGCCAGCAGTTACTCTTTCGTCGGAACCTACGAGCAGTACTTC.

The gene calls are TRBV3-1 (or the pseudogene TRBV3-2) and TRBJ1-2; 7 bases agree with TRBD1. In germline, CDR1 is LGHDT, CDR2 YNNKEL (reference sequence). V lost 1 base to trimming and J lost 4 bases; unmatched junction nucleotides: 6. The CDR3 covers 15 residues. For the CDR3, the DNA is TGTGCCAGCAGCCAAGGGACGGACAGGCTCTATGGCTACACCTTC. This codes for CASSQGTDRLYGYTF.

This clone was detected a few times. The chain joins TRBV19 to TRBJ2-7; 10 bases are shared with TRBD1. Losses at the gene ends were 5 bases for V and 2 bases for J; bases not matched to a gene: 6. The CDR3 contains 15 residues. CDR1 is LNHDA and CDR2 is SQIVND in the germline V gene (reference sequence). DNA of the CDR3: TGTGCCAGTAGTTCGTGGACAGGGGGGACCTACGAGCAGTACTTC. Amino acids: CASSSWTGGTYEQYF.

The gene calls are TRBV7-2 and TRBJ2-1; perhaps TRBD2 as D (7 bases). The CDR3 extends over 13 amino acids. The V and J ends lost 5 bases and 10 bases respectively, with 15 bases between them. Germline CDR1 is SGHTA and CDR2 is FQGNSA. The CDR3 region is CASSGSRGGEQFF. In DNA, the CDR3 is TGTGCCAGCAGCGGCTCGAGGGGGGGGGAGCAGTTCTTC.